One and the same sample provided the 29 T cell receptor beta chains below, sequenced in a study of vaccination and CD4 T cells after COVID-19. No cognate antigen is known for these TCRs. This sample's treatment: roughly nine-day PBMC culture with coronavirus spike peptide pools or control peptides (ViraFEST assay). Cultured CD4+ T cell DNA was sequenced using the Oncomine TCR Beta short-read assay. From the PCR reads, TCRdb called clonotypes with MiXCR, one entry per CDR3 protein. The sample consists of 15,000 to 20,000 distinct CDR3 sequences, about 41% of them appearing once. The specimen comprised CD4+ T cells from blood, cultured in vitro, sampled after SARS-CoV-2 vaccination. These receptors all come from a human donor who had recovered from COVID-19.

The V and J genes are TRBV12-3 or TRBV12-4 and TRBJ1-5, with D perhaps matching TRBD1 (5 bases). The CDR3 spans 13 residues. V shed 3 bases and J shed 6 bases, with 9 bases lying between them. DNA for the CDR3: TGTGCCAGCAGTTTCACCGGGGCTCAGCCCCAGCATTTT. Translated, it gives CASSFTGAQPQHF.

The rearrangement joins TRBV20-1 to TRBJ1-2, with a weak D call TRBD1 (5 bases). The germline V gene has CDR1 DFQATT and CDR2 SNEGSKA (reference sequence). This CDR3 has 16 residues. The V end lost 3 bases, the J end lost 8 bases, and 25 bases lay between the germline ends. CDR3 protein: CSASDTRDPQAGGYTF. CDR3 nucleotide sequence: TGCAGTGCTAGTGATACCCGGGACCCCCAGGCGGGGGGCTACACCTTC.

The DNA for the CDR3 is TGTGCCAGCAGCCCGCGGGCAGGCACTGAAGCTTTCTTT. Protein product: CASSPRAGTEAFF. V is TRBV7-2 and J is TRBJ1-1; D is ambiguous. CDR1 and CDR2 (germline): SGHTA, FQGNSA. The V end was cut by 5 bases, the J end by 4 bases, with 11 bases between. The CDR3 contains 13 residues.

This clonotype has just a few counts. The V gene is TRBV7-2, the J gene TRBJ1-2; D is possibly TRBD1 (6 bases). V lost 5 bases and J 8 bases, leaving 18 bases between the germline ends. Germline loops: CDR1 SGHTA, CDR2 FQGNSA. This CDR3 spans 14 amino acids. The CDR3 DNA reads TGTGCCAGCAGCCGAAACAGGGATGGCAGCGGCTACACCTTC. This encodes CASSRNRDGSGYTF. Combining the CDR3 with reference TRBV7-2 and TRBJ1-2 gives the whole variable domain GAGVSQSPSNKVTEKGKDVELRCDPISGHTALYWYRQSLGQGLEFLIYFQGNSAPDKSGLPSDRFSAERTGGSVSTLTIQRTQQEDSAVYLCASSRNRDGSGYTFGSGTRLTVV.

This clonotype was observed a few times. CDR3 nucleotides: TGCAGTGCTAGAAGGGATACAGCGGGGTTCACCTACGAGCAGTACTTC. It is translated as CSARRDTAGFTYEQYF. The V gene is TRBV20-1, the J gene TRBJ2-7; 7 bases are shared with TRBD2. The CDR3 is 16 residues long. Germline V gene sequence: CDR1 DFQATT, CDR2 SNEGSKA (reference sequence). With 2 bases clipped from V and 2 bases from J, the junction kept 12 bases outside the gene matches.

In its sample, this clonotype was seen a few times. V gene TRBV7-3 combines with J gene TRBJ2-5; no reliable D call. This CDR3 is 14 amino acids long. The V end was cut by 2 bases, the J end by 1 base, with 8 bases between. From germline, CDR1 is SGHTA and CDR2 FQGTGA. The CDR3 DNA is TGTGCCAGCAGCTTACACGGTTCCCAAGAGACCCAGTACTTC. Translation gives CASSLHGSQETQYF.

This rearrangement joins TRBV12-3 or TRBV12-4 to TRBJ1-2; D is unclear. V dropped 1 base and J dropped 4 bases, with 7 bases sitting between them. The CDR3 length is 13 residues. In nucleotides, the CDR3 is TGTGCCAGCAGTTTAGGGTCCTCCTATGGCTACACCTTC. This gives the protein CASSLGSSYGYTF.

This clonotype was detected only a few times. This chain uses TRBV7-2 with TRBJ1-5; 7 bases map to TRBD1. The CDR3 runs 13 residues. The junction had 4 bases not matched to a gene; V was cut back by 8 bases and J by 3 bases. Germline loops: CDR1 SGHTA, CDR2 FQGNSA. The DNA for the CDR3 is TGTGCCAGCGCGACAGGGTTCAATCAGCCCCAGCATTTT. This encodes CASATGFNQPQHF.

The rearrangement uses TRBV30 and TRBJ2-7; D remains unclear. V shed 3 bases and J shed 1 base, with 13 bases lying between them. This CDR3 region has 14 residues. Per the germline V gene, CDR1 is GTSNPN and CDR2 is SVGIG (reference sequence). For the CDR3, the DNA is TGTGCCTGGAGACGATTTGGAAATTCCTACGAGCAGTACTTC. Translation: CAWRRFGNSYEQYF.

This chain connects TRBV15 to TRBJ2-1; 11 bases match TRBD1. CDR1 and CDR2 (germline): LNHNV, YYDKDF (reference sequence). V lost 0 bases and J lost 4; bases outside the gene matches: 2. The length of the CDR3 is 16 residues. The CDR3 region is CATSREGQGAYNEQFF. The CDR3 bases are TGTGCCACCAGCAGAGAAGGACAGGGGGCTTACAATGAGCAGTTCTTC.

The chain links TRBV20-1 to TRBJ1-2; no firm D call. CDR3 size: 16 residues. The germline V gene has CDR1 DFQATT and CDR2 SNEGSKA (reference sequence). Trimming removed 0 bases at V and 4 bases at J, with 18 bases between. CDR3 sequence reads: CSARDGRFTDIYGYTF. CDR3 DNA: TGCAGTGCTAGAGATGGGAGATTTACGGATATCTATGGCTACACCTTC.

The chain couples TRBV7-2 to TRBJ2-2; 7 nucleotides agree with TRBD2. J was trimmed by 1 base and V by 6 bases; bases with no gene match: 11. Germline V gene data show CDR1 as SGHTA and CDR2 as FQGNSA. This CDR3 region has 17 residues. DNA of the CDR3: TGTGCCAGCAGTTCCCTGACGGGAGGATGGAACACCGGGGAGCTGTTTTTT. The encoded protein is CASSSLTGGWNTGELFF. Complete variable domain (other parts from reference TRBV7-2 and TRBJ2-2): GAGVSQSPSNKVTEKGKDVELRCDPISGHTALYWYRQSLGQGLEFLIYFQGNSAPDKSGLPSDRFSAERTGGSVSTLTIQRTQQEDSAVYLCASSSLTGGWNTGELFFGEGSRLTVL.

CDR3 sequence (DNA): TGTGCCAGCAGCTTAGTGGTAGCGGGGGCGCTATACAATGAGCAGTTCTTC. It specifies CASSLVVAGALYNEQFF. The chain carries TRBV7-2 and TRBJ2-1; 9 nucleotides agree with TRBD2. CDR1 and CDR2 (germline): SGHTA, FQGNSA. The CDR3 contains 17 residues. The V segment lost 1 base and the J segment 4 bases; nucleotides outside the gene matches: 8.

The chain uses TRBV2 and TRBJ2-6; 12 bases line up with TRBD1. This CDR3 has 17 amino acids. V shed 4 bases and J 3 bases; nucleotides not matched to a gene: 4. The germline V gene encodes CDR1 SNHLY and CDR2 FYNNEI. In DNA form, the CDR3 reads TGTGCCAGCAGTGGGGACAGGGGGCGCAGTGGGGCCAACGTCCTGACTTTC. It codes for CASSGDRGRSGANVLTF.

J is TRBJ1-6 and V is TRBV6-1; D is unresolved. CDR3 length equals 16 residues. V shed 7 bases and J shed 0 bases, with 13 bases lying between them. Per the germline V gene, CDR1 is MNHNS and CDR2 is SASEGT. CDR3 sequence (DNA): TGTGCCAGCACCCGATTAACGAGCTCCTATAATTCACCCCTCCACTTT. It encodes CASTRLTSSYNSPLHF.

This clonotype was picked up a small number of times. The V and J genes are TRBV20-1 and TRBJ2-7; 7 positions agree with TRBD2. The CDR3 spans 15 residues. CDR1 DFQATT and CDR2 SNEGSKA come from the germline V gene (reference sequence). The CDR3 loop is CSVTKPGLPVGEQYF. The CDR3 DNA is TGCAGCGTTACGAAGCCGGGACTACCCGTGGGCGAGCAGTACTTC.

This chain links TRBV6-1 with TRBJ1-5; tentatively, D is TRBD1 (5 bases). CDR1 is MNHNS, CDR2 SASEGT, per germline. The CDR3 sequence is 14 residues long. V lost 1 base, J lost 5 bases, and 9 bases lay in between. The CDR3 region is CASSEGAGHQPQHF. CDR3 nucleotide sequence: TGTGCCAGCAGTGAAGGGGCAGGGCATCAGCCCCAGCATTTT.

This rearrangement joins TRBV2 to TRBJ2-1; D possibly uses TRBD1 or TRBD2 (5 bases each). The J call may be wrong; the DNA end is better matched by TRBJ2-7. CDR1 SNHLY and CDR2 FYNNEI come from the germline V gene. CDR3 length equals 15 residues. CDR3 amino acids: CASSRDRLTLHEQYF. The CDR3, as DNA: TGTGCCAGCAGTCGCGACAGACTAACGCTCCACGAGCAGTACTTC.

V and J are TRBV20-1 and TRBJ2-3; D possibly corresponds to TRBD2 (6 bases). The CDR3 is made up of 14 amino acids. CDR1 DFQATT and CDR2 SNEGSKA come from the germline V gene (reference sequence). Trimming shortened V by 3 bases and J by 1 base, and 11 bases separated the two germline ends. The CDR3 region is CSASGSRGTDTQYF. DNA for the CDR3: TGCAGTGCTAGCGGGAGTAGGGGCACAGATACGCAGTATTTT.

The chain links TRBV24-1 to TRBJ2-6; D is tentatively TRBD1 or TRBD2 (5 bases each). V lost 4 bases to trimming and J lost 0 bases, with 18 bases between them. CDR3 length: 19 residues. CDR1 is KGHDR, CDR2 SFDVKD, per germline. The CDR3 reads CATSDSFRDRLSGANVLTF. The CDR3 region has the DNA TGTGCCACCAGTGACTCTTTCCGGGACCGCCTCTCTGGGGCCAACGTCCTGACTTTC.

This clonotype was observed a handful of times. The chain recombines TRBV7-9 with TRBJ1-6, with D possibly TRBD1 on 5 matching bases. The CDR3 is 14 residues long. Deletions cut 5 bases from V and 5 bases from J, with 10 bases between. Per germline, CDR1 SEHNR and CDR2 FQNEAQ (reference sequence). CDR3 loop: CASSRDSDNSPLHF. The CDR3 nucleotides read TGTGCCAGCAGCCGAGACAGTGATAATTCACCCCTCCACTTT.

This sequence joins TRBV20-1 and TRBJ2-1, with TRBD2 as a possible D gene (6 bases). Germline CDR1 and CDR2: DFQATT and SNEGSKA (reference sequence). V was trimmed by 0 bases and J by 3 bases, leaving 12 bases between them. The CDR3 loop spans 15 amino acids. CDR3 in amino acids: CSAREPGLRYNEQFF. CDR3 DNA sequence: TGCAGTGCTAGAGAACCGGGACTTCGCTACAATGAGCAGTTCTTC.

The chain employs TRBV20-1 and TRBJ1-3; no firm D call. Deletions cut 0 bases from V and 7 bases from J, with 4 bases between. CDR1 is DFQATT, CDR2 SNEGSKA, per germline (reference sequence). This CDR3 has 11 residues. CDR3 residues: CSARDGNTIYF. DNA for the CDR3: TGCAGTGCTAGAGATGGGAACACCATATATTTT.

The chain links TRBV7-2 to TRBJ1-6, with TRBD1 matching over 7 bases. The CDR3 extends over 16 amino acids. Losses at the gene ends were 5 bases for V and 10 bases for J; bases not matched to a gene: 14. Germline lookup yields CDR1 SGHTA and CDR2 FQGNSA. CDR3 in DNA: TGTGCCAGCAGCCCCCCAGGAGGGGGCGCAGGGTCACCCCTCCACTTT. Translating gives CASSPPGGGAGSPLHF.

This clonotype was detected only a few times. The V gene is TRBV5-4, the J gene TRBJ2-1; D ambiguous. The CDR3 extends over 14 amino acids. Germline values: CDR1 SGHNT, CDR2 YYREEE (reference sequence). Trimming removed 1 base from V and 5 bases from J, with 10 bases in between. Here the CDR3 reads CASSLSRIDNEQFF. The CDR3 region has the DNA TGTGCCAGCAGCTTGAGCAGAATAGACAATGAGCAGTTCTTC.

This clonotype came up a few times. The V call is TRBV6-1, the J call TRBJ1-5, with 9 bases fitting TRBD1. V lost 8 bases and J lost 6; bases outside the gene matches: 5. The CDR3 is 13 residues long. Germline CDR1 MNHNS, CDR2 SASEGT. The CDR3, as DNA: TGTGCCAGCTCCCAACAGGGGGCTCAGCCCCAGCATTTT. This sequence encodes CASSQQGAQPQHF.

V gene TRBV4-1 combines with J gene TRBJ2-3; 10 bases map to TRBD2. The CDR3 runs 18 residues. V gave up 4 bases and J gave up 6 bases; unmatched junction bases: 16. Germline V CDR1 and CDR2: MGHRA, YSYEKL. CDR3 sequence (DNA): TGCGCCAGCAGCCCCTCAGTGGCTAGCGGGAGAAGGTCGGATACGCAGTATTTT. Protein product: CASSPSVASGRRSDTQYF.

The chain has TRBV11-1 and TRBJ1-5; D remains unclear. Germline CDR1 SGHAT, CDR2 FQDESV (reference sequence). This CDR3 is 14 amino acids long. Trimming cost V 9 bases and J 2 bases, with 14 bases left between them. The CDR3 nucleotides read TGTGCCAGTCCAGACCGGGGAGGCAATCAGCCCCAGCATTTT. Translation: CASPDRGGNQPQHF.

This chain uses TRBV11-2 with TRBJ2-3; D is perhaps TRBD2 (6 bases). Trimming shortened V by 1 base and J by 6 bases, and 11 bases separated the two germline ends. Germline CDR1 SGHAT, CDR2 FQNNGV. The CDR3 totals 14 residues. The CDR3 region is CASSLGQAGDTQYF. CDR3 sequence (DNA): TGTGCCAGCAGCTTAGGCCAGGCGGGGGATACGCAGTATTTT.